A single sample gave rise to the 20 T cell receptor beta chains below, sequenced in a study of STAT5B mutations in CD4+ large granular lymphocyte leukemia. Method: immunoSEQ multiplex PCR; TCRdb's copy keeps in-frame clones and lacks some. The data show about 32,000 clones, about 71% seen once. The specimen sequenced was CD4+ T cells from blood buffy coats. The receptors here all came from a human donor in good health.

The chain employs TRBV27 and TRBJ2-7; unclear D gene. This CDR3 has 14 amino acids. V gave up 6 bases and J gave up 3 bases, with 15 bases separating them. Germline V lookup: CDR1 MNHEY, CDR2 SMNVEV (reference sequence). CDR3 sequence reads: CASSRGGGIYEQYF. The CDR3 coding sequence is TGTGCCAGCAGCCGCGGTGGCGGAATCTACGAGCAGTACTTC.

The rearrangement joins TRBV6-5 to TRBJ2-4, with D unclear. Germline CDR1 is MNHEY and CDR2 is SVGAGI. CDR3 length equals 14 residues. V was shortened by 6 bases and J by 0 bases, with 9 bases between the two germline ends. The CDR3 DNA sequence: TGTGCCAGCAGCCCGATATTAGCCAAAAACATTCAGTACTTC. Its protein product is CASSPILAKNIQYF.

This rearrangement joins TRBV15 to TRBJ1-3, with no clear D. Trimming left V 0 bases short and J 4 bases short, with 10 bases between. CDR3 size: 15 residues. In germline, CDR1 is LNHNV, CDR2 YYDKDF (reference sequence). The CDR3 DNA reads TGTGCCACCAGCAGAGATTCCCTCTCAGGAAACACCATATATTTT. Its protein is CATSRDSLSGNTIYF.

CDR3 bases: TGTGCCAGCAGCCCCGTCACAGGGCAGGCGGCCAAAAACATTCAGTACTTC. Translation: CASSPVTGQAAKNIQYF. The chain is built from TRBV7-8 and TRBJ2-4; weak D call: TRBD1 (6 bases). The ends were cut back, 5 bases at V and 1 base at J, with 18 bases in the middle. The CDR3 contains 17 residues. The V gene's germline CDR1 is SGHVS and CDR2 FQNEAQ.

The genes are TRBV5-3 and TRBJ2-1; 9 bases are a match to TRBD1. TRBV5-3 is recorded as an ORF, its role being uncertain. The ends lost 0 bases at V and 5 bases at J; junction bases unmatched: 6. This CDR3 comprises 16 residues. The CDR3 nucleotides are TGTGCCAGAAGCTTGGGGGACAGGGAATGTCACAATGAGCAGTTCTTC. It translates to CARSLGDRECHNEQFF.

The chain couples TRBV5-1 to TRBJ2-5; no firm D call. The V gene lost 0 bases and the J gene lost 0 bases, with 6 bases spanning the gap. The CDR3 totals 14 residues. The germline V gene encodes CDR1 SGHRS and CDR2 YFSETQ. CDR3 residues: CASSLEGYQETQYF. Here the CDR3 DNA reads TGCGCCAGCAGCTTGGAAGGGTACCAAGAGACCCAGTACTTC.

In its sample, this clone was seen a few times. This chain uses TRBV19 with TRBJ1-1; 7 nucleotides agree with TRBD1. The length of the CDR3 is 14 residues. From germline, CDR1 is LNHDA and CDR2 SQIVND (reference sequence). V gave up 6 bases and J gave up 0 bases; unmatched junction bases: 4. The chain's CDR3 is CASRIRGMNTEAFF. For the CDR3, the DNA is TGTGCCAGTAGAATCAGGGGGATGAACACTGAAGCTTTCTTT.

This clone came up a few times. The CDR3 DNA reads TGTGCCAGTAGTATCCCATCTGGACAGGGAGGGACTGAAGCTTTCTTT. Protein sequence: CASSIPSGQGGTEAFF. J is TRBJ1-1 and V is TRBV19; 8 nucleotides match TRBD1. V was clipped by 3 bases and J by 5 bases; unmatched bases: 11. This CDR3 is built from 16 residues. From germline, CDR1 is LNHDA and CDR2 SQIVND (reference sequence).

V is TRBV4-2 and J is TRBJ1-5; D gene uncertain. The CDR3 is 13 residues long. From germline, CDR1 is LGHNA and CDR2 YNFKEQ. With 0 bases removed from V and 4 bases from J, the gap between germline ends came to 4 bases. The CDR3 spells CASSQDPNQPQHF. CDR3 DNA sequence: TGTGCCAGCAGCCAAGACCCGAATCAGCCCCAGCATTTT.

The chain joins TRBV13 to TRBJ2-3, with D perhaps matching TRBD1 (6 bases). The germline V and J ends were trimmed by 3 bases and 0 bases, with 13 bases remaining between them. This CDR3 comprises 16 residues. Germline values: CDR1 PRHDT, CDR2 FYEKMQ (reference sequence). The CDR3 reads CASSLGAGSSTDTQYF. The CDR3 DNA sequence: TGTGCCAGCAGCTTGGGGGCTGGATCTAGCACAGATACGCAGTATTTT.

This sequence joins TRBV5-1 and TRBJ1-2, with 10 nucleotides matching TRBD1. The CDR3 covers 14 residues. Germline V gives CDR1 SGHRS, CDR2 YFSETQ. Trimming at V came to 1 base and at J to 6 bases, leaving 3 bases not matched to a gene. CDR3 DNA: TGCGCCAGCAGCTTGAGGACAGGGGGAGATGGCTACACCTTC. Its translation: CASSLRTGGDGYTF. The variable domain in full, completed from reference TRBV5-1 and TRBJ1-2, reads KAGVTQTPRYLIKTRGQQVTLSCSPISGHRSVSWYQQTPGQGLQFLFEYFSETQRNKGNFPGRFSGRQFSNSRSEMNVSTLELGDSALYLCASSLRTGGDGYTFGSGTRLTVV.

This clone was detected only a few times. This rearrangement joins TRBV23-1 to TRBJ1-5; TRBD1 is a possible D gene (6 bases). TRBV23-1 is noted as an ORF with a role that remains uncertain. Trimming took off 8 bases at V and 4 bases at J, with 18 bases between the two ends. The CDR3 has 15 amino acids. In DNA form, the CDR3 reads TGCGCCAGCCACAGTCCAGGGGATCTGAATCAGCCCCAGCATTTT. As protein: CASHSPGDLNQPQHF.

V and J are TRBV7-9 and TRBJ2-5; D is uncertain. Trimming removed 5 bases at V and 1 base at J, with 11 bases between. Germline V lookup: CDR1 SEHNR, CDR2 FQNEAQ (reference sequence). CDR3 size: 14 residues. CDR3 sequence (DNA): TGTGCCAGCAGCCTCGGCCGGTCCCAAGAGACCCAGTACTTC. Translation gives CASSLGRSQETQYF.

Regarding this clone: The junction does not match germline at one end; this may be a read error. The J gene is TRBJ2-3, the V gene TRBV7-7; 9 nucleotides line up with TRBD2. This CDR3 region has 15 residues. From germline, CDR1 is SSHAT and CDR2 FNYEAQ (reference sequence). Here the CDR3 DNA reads TGTGCTAGCAGCCGCGGGGCGGGGGGGCAAGATACGCAGTATTTT. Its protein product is CASSRGAGGQDTQYF.

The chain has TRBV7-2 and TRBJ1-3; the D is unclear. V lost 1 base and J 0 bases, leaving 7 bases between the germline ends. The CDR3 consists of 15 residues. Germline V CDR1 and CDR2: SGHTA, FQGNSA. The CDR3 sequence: CASSLDGNSGNTIYF. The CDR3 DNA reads TGTGCCAGCAGCTTAGATGGCAACTCTGGAAACACCATATATTTT.

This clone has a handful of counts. The CDR3 reads CASRGWGRVAAPEAFF. The CDR3 DNA reads as TGTGCCAGCCGCGGGTGGGGGCGAGTTGCAGCCCCCGAAGCTTTCTTT. The V gene is TRBV27, the J gene TRBJ1-1; a possible D gene is TRBD1 (6 bases). Germline CDR1 and CDR2: MNHEY and SMNVEV (reference sequence). The CDR3 totals 16 residues. Trimming removed 8 bases at V and 8 bases at J, with 27 bases between.

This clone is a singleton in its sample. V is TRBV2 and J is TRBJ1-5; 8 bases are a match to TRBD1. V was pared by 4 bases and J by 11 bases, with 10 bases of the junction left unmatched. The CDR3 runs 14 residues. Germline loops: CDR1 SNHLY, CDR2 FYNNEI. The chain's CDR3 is CASSAGTGRTAQHF. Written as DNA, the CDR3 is TGTGCCAGCAGTGCCGGGACAGGACGGACGGCCCAGCATTTT.

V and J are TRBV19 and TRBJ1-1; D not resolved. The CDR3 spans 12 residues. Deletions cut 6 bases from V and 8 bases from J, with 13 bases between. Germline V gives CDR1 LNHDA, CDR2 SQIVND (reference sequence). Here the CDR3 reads CASSYLDGEAFF. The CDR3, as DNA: TGTGCCAGTAGCTACTTGGACGGGGAAGCTTTCTTT.

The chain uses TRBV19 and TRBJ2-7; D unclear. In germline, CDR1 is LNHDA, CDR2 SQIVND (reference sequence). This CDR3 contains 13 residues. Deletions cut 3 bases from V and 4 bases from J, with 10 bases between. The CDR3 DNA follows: TGTGCCAGTAGTATCGGTCCAACTTACGAGCAGTACTTC. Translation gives CASSIGPTYEQYF.

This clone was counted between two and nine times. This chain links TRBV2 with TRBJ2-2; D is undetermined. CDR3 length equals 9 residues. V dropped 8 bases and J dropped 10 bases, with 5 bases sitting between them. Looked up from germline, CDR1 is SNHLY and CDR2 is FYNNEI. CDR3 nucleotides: TGTGCCAGCGGTCCGGAGCTGTTTTTT. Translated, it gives CASGPELFF.